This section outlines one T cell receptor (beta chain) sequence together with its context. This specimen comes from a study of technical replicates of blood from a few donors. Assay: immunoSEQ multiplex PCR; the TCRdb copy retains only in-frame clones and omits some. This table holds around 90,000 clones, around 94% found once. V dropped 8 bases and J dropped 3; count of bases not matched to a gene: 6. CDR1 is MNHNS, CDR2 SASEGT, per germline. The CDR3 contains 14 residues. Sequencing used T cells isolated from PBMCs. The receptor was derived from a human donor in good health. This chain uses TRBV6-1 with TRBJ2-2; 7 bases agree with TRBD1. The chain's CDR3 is CASGRDSHTGELFF. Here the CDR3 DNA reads TGTGCCAGCGGCCGGGACAGTCACACCGGGGAGCTGTTTTTT.